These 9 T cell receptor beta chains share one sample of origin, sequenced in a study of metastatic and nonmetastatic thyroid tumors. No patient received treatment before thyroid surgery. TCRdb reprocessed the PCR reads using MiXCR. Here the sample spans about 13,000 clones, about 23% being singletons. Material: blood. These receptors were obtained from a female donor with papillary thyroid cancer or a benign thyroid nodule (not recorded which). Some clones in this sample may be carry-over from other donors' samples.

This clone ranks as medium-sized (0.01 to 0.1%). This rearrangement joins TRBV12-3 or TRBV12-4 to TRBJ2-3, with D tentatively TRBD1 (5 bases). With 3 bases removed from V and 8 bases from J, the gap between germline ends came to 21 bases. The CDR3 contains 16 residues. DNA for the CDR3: TGTGCCAGCAGTTTCTACAGGACGAAAAATTTTGTTACGCAGTATTTT. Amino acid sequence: CASSFYRTKNFVTQYF.

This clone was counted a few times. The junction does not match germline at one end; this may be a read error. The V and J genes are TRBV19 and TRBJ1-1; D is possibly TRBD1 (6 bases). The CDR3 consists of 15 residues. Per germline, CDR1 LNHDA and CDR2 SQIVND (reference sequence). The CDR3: CASSPSQNRDTKAFF. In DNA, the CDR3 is TGTGCCAGTAGTCCGAGCCAGAACAGGGACACTAAAGCTTTCTTT.

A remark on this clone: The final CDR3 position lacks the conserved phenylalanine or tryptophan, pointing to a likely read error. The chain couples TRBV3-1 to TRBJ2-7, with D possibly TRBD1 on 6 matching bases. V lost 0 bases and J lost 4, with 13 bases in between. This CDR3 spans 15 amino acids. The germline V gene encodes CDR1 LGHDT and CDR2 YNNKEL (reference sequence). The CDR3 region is CASSQDLTGRYEQYS. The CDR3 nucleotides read TGTGCCAGCAGCCAAGATCTAACAGGGAGATACGAGCAGTACTCC.

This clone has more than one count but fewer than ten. CDR3 sequence (DNA): TGTGCCAGCAGTGACTGGGACACCGGACTTTACTCTGGAAACACCATATATTTT. It codes for CASSDWDTGLYSGNTIYF. The chain employs TRBV6-2 or TRBV6-3 and TRBJ1-3; possible D gene TRBD1, 6 bases. The ends were cut back, 5 bases at V and 0 bases at J, with 20 bases in the middle. CDR3 length: 18 residues. Looked up from germline, CDR1 is MNHEY and CDR2 is SVGEGT.

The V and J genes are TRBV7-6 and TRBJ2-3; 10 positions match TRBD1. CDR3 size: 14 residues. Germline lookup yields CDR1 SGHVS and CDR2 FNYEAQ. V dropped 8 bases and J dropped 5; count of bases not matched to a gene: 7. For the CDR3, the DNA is TGTGCCAGCGGACAGGGGGAGTTGGAAGATACGCAGTATTTT. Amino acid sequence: CASGQGELEDTQYF.

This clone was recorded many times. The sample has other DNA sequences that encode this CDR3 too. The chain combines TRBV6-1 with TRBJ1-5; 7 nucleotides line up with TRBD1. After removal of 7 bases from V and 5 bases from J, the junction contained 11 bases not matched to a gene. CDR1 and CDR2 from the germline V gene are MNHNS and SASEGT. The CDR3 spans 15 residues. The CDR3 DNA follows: TGTGCCAGCAACTACTGGGGGACAGCTTATCAGCCCCAGCATTTT. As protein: CASNYWGTAYQPQHF.

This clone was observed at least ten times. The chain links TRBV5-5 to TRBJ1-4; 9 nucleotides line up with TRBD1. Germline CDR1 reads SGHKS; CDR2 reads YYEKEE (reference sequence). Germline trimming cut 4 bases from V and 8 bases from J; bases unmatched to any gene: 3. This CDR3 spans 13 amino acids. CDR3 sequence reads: CASSRGTGEKLFF. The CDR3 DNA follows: TGTGCCAGCAGCAGAGGGACAGGGGAAAAACTGTTTTTT.

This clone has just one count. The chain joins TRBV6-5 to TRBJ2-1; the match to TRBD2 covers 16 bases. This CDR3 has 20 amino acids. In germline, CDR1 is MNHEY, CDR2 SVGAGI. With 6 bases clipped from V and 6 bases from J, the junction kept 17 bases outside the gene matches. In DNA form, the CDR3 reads TGTGCCAGCAGACCGCAATCCGGGACTAGCGGGAGGGCCCTTTTCAATGAGCAGTTCTTC. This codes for CASRPQSGTSGRALFNEQFF.

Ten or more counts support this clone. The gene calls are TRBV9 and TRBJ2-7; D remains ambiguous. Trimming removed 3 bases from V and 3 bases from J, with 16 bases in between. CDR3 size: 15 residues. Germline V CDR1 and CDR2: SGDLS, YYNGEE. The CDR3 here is CASSAASRPDYEQYF. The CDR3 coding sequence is TGTGCCAGCAGCGCGGCCAGCCGGCCCGACTACGAGCAGTACTTC.